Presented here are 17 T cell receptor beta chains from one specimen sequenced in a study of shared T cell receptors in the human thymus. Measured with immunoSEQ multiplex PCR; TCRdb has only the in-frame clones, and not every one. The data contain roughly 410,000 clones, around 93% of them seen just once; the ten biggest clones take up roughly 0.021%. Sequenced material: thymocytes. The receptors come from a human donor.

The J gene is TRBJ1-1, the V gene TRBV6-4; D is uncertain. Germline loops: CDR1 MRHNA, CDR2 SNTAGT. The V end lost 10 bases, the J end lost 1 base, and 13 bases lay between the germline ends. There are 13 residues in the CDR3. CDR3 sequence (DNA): TGTGCCACCCGGGGTAGAGGGAACACTGAAGCTTTCTTT. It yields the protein CATRGRGNTEAFF.

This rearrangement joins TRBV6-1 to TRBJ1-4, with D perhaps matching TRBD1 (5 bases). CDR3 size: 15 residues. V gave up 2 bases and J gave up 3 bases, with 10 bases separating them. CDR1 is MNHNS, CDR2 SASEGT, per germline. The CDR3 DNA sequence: TGTGCCAGCAGTGAACGGGGCAGACCTAATGAAAAACTGTTTTTT. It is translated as CASSERGRPNEKLFF.

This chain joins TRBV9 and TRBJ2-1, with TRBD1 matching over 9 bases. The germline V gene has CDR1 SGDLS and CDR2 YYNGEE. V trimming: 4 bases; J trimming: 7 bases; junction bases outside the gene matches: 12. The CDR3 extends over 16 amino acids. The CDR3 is CASSRGVGQGHNEQFF. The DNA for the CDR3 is TGTGCCAGCAGCCGGGGAGTGGGACAGGGACATAATGAGCAGTTCTTC.

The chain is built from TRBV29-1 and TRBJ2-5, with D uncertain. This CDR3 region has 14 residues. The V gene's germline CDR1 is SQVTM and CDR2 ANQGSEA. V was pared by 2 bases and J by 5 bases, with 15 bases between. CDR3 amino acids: CSVERATQGETQYF. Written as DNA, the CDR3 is TGCAGCGTTGAACGAGCCACCCAAGGGGAGACCCAGTACTTC.

In DNA, the CDR3 is TGCGCCAGCAGTGAGGGGACAGACTATGGCTACACCTTC. Protein sequence: CASSEGTDYGYTF. This chain links TRBV10-2 with TRBJ1-2, with 7 bases aligning to TRBD1. The CDR3 consists of 13 residues. Looked up from germline, CDR1 is WSHSY and CDR2 is SAAADI. V shed 2 bases and J 3 bases; nucleotides not matched to a gene: 0.

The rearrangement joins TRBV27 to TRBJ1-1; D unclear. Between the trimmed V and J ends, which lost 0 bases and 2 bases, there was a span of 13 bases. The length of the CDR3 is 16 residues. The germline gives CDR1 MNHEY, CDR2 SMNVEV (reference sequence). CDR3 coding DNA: TGTGCCAGCAGTTTATCTACGTACTCAGACAACACTGAAGCTTTCTTT. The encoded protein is CASSLSTYSDNTEAFF.

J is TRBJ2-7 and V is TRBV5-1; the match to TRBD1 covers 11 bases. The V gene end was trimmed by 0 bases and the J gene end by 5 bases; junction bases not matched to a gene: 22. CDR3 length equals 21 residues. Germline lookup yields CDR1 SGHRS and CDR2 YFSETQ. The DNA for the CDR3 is TGCGCCAGCAGCTTGGGGTCCCTGAGGACAGGGGGCAAGGGAGAGGGTAACGAGCAGTACTTC. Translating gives CASSLGSLRTGGKGEGNEQYF. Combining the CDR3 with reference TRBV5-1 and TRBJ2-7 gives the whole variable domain KAGVTQTPRYLIKTRGQQVTLSCSPISGHRSVSWYQQTPGQGLQFLFEYFSETQRNKGNFPGRFSGRQFSNSRSEMNVSTLELGDSALYLCASSLGSLRTGGKGEGNEQYFGPGTRLTVT.

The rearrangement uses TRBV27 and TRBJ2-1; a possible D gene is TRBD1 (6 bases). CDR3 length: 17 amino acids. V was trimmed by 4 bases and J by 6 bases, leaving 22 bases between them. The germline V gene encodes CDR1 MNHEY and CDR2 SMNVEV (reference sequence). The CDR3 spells CASSSLGGAAWGNEQFF. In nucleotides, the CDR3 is TGTGCCAGCAGTTCCCTAGGGGGAGCGGCCTGGGGCAATGAGCAGTTCTTC.

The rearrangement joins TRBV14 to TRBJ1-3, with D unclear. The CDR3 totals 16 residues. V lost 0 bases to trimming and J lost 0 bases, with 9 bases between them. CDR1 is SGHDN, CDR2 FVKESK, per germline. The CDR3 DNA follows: TGTGCCAGCAGCCAAGATCGACGGATCTCTGGAAACACCATATATTTT. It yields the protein CASSQDRRISGNTIYF.

Written as DNA, the CDR3 is TGTGCCAGCAGCCGGTTTGACAGGGAGGGTGGCTACACCTTC. Encoded protein: CASSRFDREGGYTF. The V and J genes are TRBV6-5 and TRBJ1-2; 7 bases map to TRBD1. Germline-derived CDR1 and CDR2 are MNHEY and SVGAGI. The CDR3 is 14 residues long. J gave up 7 bases and V 6 bases, and 11 bases lay outside the gene matches.

The CDR3 loop is CAWSVIDTYGYTF. As DNA, the CDR3 is TGTGCCTGGAGTGTAATAGACACCTATGGCTACACCTTC. The chain is built from TRBV30 and TRBJ1-2, with D hard to call. The germline V gene has CDR1 GTSNPN and CDR2 SVGIG (reference sequence). CDR3 size: 13 residues. V was cut by 0 bases and J by 4 bases, with 9 bases left in between.

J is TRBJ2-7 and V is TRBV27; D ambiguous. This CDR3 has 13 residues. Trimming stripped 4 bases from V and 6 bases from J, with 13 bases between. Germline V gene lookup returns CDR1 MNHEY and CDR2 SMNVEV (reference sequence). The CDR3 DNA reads TGTGCCAGCAGTTCCAGAATATCCGCCGAGCAGTACTTC. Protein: CASSSRISAEQYF.

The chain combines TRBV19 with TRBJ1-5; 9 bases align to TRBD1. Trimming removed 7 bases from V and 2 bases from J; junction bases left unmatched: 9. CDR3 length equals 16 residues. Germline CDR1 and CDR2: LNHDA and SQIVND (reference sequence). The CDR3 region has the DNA TGTGCCAGTACGGGGACAGGGATCGAGGGCAATCAGCCCCAGCATTTT. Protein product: CASTGTGIEGNQPQHF.

The CDR3 protein is CASSPEESGAHGANVLTF. The CDR3 DNA is TGTGCCAGCAGCCCGGAAGAGTCAGGGGCTCATGGGGCCAACGTCCTGACTTTC. The rearrangement links TRBV14 to TRBJ2-6; D is possibly TRBD1 (6 bases). This CDR3 has 18 amino acids. V shed 4 bases and J shed 3 bases, with 19 bases lying between them. CDR1 and CDR2 (germline): SGHDN, FVKESK.

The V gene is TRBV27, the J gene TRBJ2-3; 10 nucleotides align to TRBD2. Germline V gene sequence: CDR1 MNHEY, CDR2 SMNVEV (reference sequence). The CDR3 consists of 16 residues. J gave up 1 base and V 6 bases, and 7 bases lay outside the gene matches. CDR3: CASSLKGLAGTDTQYF. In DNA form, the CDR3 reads TGTGCCAGCAGCTTAAAAGGACTAGCGGGCACAGATACGCAGTATTTT.

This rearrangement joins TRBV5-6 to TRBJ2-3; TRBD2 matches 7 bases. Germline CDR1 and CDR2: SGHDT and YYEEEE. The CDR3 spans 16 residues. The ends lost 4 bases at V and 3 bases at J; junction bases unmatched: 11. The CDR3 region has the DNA TGTGCCAGCAGCCCCTCCCGCGGGAGAGGAACAGATACGCAGTATTTT. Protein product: CASSPSRGRGTDTQYF.

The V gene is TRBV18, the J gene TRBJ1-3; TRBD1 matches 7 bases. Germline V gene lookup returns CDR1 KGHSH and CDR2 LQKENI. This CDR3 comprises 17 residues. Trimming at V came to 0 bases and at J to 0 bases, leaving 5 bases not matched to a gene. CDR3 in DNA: TGTGCCAGCTCACCACCCGGCGACAGGGCCTCTGGAAACACCATATATTTT. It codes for CASSPPGDRASGNTIYF.